The rows below give T cell receptor beta chains drawn from one sample of a study of a mutant IDH1 vaccine in newly diagnosed glioma. Profiling relied on immunoSEQ multiplex PCR, and the TCRdb table lists in-frame clones only, not all of them. Here the sample spans about 54,000 clones, approximately 81% being singletons. The sequenced sample was PBMCs, obtained from a glioma patient treated with radiotherapy, temozolomide or both. These receptors all come from a man aged 18 to 35 with glioma. The CDR3 runs from the conserved cysteine through the conserved F or W. Each record gives: J gene, V gene, CDR3 protein.

TRBJ2-7,TRBV7-8,CASSPAGALSYEQYF
TRBJ2-1,TRBV27,CASSASSYNEQFF
TRBJ2-1,TRBV5-1,CASSISRTGGTYNEQFF
TRBJ1-4,TRBV18,CASSPLSVPPGEKLFF
TRBJ1-1,TRBV4-1,CASSRPTGTNTEAFF
TRBJ2-7,TRBV7-3,CASRSSGMSYEQYF
TRBJ1-5,TRBV5-6,CASSLRGVYNQPQHF
TRBJ1-1,TRBV27,CASIRQGLDTEAFF
TRBJ1-1,TRBV4-3,CASSQDRSTVNTEAFF
TRBJ1-5,TRBV19,CASSTGPTNQPQHF
TRBJ1-4,TRBV5-4,CASSLGQGATNEKLFF
TRBJ2-1,TRBV4-2,CASSKQPSSYNEQFF
TRBJ1-1,TRBV7-2,CASREDRAGRGTEAFF
TRBJ2-2,TRBV7-8,CASIQQTTNTGELFF
TRBJ2-5,TRBV15,CATSSLDRGRQETQYF
TRBJ1-2,TRBV30,CAWSVLWGGNGYTF
TRBJ1-1,TRBV19,CASSIGYRGGTEAFF
TRBJ1-4,TRBV4-3,CASSQGREWTTNEKLFF
TRBJ1-2,TRBV5-6,CASSLEGGGIYGYTF
TRBJ2-7,TRBV7-8,CASSLGITRGGYEQYF
TRBJ1-5,TRBV4-1,CASSQDGRQPQHF
TRBJ2-6,TRBV14,CASSQDRPGGSGANVLTF
TRBJ1-2,TRBV5-4,CASSLQGAGYGYTF
TRBJ2-2,TRBV5-4,CASSLGGASANTGELFF
TRBJ1-2,TRBV29-1,CSVDLQGANYGYTF
TRBJ2-3,TRBV9,CASSLGRNTDTQYF
TRBJ2-7,TRBV27,CASSLSPRYEQYF
TRBJ1-1,TRBV7-2,CASSLDKLEAFF
TRBJ1-1,TRBV5-6,CASSDRRRGRRNTEAFF